This T cell receptor beta chain was profiled in a study of T cell responses to AZD1222 COVID-19 vaccine. Germline loops: CDR1 SNHLY, CDR2 FYNNEI. Trimming left V 4 bases short and J 13 bases short, with 17 bases between. The CDR3 is 13 residues long. Study findings and constraints: After two AZD1222 doses, spike-specific TCR breadth and depth rose versus day 0. Per reports, nearly half of all spike-specific TCRs target regions that are unmutated in variants. Only 5 or 6 people who got AZD1222 tested seropositive at baseline.

Assay used: immunoSEQ multiplex PCR; TCRdb lists only in-frame clones, some missing. The table lists over 100,000 clones, roughly 90% of them singletons, with around 2.6% in the top ten. Second-dose intervals of approximately 4 or approximately 12 weeks were pooled. Points on this clone: The antigen remains undetermined.

The V and J genes are TRBV2 and TRBJ1-5; tentative D call: TRBD1 (5 bases). The receptor was derived from an adult who received the AZD1222 COVID-19 vaccine. The sequencing used peripheral blood, collected 28 days after the second AZD1222 dose. The CDR3: CASSVKADNVQHF. In DNA, the CDR3 is TGTGCCAGCAGTGTGAAGGCGGACAACGTACAGCATTTT.